Below, 29 T cell receptor beta chains from the same sample are listed, as sequenced in a study of regulatory T cells in long-lasting Graves disease. Sample time point: persistent/refractory GD, antithyroid drugs over 5 years with positive TRAb. The TCR library was prepared using RNA isolated from PBMCs. Through Arm-PCR of CDR3 regions and iRepertoire HTBI primers, TCR beta libraries were built. TCRdb called the multiplex PCR reads again in MiXCR, with one record for every CDR3 protein. The table has around 400,000 distinct CDR3 sequences, around 20% seen once. The sample consisted of peripheral blood mononuclear cells (PBMCs), taken when the disease was refractory, from a patient treated with antithyroid drugs. Receptors were obtained from a female donor with Graves disease.

The rearrangement joins TRBV20-1 to TRBJ2-7; unclear D gene. The V end lost 2 bases, the J end lost 0 bases, and 11 bases lay between the germline ends. There are 14 residues in the CDR3. The germline V gene has CDR1 DFQATT and CDR2 SNEGSKA (reference sequence). The CDR3 bases are TGCAGTGCTAGAAGACTCCTCAGCTCCTACGAGCAGTACTTC. Its translation is CSARRLLSSYEQYF.

J is TRBJ2-5 and V is TRBV5-6; TRBD2 matches at 9 bases. V was clipped by 6 bases and J by 2 bases; unmatched bases: 5. The length of the CDR3 is 14 residues. Germline V lookup: CDR1 SGHDT, CDR2 YYEEEE. The CDR3 sequence: CASTLAGAQETQYF. CDR3 coding DNA: TGTGCCAGCACCTTAGCGGGAGCTCAAGAGACCCAGTACTTC.

In its sample, this clonotype was seen many times. The chain recombines TRBV28 with TRBJ2-3, with TRBD1 matching over 7 bases. Germline CDR1 reads MDHEN; CDR2 reads SYDVKM. Trimming at V came to 10 bases and at J to 7 bases, leaving 8 bases not matched to a gene. The CDR3 has 12 residues. CDR3 nucleotide sequence: TGTGCCACTGGGCAGGGGGTGTATACGCAGTATTTT. Its translation is CATGQGVYTQYF.

The chain carries TRBV5-1 and TRBJ1-1; the D is unclear. The CDR3 runs to 16 residues. V was shortened by 1 base and J by 1 base, with 14 bases between the two germline ends. Per the germline V gene, CDR1 is SGHRS and CDR2 is YFSETQ. As DNA, the CDR3 is TGCGCCAGCAGCTTGAAACTTCTACGGTCGAACACTGAAGCTTTCTTT. It is translated as CASSLKLLRSNTEAFF.

A few counts support this clonotype. V usage is TRBV19 and J usage is TRBJ2-2; D is uncertain. Germline-derived CDR1 and CDR2 are LNHDA and SQIVND (reference sequence). The CDR3 runs 10 residues. Trimming took 8 bases from V and 8 from J, leaving 6 bases between them. The CDR3 sequence: CASGAGELFF. As DNA, the CDR3 is TGTGCCAGTGGAGCGGGGGAGCTGTTTTTT.

This clonotype was observed many times. This chain uses TRBV2 with TRBJ2-3; 9 bases line up with TRBD1. There are 16 residues in the CDR3. Per germline, CDR1 SNHLY and CDR2 FYNNEI. V shed 3 bases and J 4 bases; nucleotides not matched to a gene: 8. The CDR3 here is CASSDPTGGASDTQYF. The CDR3 DNA reads as TGTGCCAGCAGTGATCCTACAGGGGGCGCGTCAGATACGCAGTATTTT.

This clonotype has a handful of counts. The J gene is TRBJ2-2, the V gene TRBV9; TRBD2 matches 9 bases. Germline V CDR1 and CDR2: SGDLS, YYNGEE. The CDR3 extends over 15 amino acids. V was clipped by 6 bases and J by 0 bases; unmatched bases: 3. CDR3 in DNA: TGTGCCAGCAACCCTAGCGGGGCGAACACCGGGGAGCTGTTTTTT. Translating gives CASNPSGANTGELFF.

This clonotype showed up just a few times. The chain combines TRBV29-1 with TRBJ1-1; D uncertain. CDR3 length: 13 amino acids. V lost 3 bases, J lost 4 bases, and 12 bases lay in between. Germline assignment: CDR1 SQVTM and CDR2 ANQGSEA. The CDR3 nucleotides read TGCAGCGTTGACGACCTAATAGGCACTGAAGCTTTCTTT. As protein: CSVDDLIGTEAFF.

The chain recombines TRBV18 with TRBJ1-5, with D possibly being TRBD1 (5 bases). Deletions cut 3 bases from V and 10 bases from J, with 19 bases between. The CDR3 runs 15 residues. In germline, CDR1 is KGHSH, CDR2 LQKENI. The CDR3 loop is CASSPMGDGKRPQHF. The CDR3 nucleotides are TGTGCCAGCTCACCCATGGGGGACGGGAAACGTCCCCAGCATTTT.

The chain employs TRBV15 and TRBJ2-7; maybe TRBD2 (6 bases). Looked up from germline, CDR1 is LNHNV and CDR2 is YYDKDF (reference sequence). The CDR3 totals 14 residues. V gave up 7 bases and J gave up 0 bases, with 13 bases separating them. CDR3 sequence reads: CATTSGRPSYEQYF. In DNA, the CDR3 is TGTGCCACCACGTCGGGGAGGCCCTCCTACGAGCAGTACTTC. Looking up the rest from reference TRBV15 and TRBJ2-7 gives the full variable domain: DAMVIQNPRYQVTQFGKPVTLSCSQTLNHNVMYWYQQKSSQAPKLLFHYYDKDFNNEADTPDNFQSRRPNTSFCFLDIRSPGLGDTAMYLCATTSGRPSYEQYFGPGTRLTVT.

This chain links TRBV5-5 with TRBJ2-7; 8 bases are shared with TRBD1. This CDR3 has 16 residues. Losses at the gene ends were 4 bases for V and 2 bases for J; bases not matched to a gene: 11. Germline CDR1 is SGHKS and CDR2 is YYEKEE (reference sequence). CDR3 loop: CASSQVGQGNPYEQYF. The DNA of the CDR3 is TGTGCCAGCAGCCAAGTAGGACAGGGTAACCCCTACGAGCAGTACTTC.

This clonotype was found a few times. The J gene is TRBJ2-7, the V gene TRBV29-1, with 9 nucleotides matching TRBD1. From germline, CDR1 is SQVTM and CDR2 ANQGSEA. Trimming at V came to 6 bases and at J to 9 bases, leaving 9 bases not matched to a gene. CDR3 length equals 12 residues. In nucleotides, the CDR3 is TGCAGCGTCCGAGGGACAGGGCGCCTGCAGTACTTC. Protein sequence: CSVRGTGRLQYF.

This clonotype was seen once. With a much larger clone just one base away, this may be a read error. V is TRBV28 and J is TRBJ2-4; 9 nucleotides agree with TRBD1. The CDR3 totals 15 residues. In germline, CDR1 is MDHEN, CDR2 SYDVKM. CDR3 loop: CASSPPGTGLNIRYF. The CDR3 DNA reads as TGTGCCAGCAGCCCACCGGGGACAGGGCTAAACATTCGGTACTTC.

This sequence joins TRBV9 and TRBJ2-1; D is perhaps TRBD1 (5 bases). V was clipped by 0 bases and J by 4 bases, with 11 bases between them. Germline V lookup: CDR1 SGDLS, CDR2 YYNGEE. The CDR3 spans 15 residues. CDR3 residues: CASSVGQFEYNEQFF. The DNA for the CDR3 is TGTGCCAGCAGCGTAGGACAGTTCGAATACAATGAGCAGTTCTTC.

The chain carries TRBV5-6 and TRBJ1-1; no definite D call. This CDR3 spans 12 amino acids. Trimming pared 0 bases from V and 8 bases from J, leaving 8 bases between. From germline, CDR1 is SGHDT and CDR2 YYEEEE. In nucleotides, the CDR3 is TGTGCCAGCAGCTTGGCGGACGGGGAAGCTTTCTTT. Protein: CASSLADGEAFF.

This clonotype was recorded many times. The CDR3 nucleotides are TGTGCCAGCAGCGGCCCCCCCCCGTACCAAGAGACCCAGTACTTC. As protein: CASSGPPPYQETQYF. The chain joins TRBV2 to TRBJ2-5; no reliable D call. Trimming shortened V by 6 bases and J by 0 bases, and 14 bases separated the two germline ends. Germline loops: CDR1 SNHLY, CDR2 FYNNEI. The CDR3 is 15 amino acids.

The sample holds a few counts of this clonotype. The chain links TRBV5-4 to TRBJ2-5; D may be TRBD1 or TRBD2 (6 bases each). CDR3 length: 16 amino acids. Germline V gene lookup returns CDR1 SGHNT and CDR2 YYREEE (reference sequence). V lost 4 bases and J lost 3, with 19 bases in between. CDR3: CASSLITGEGEETQYF. DNA of the CDR3: TGTGCCAGCAGCCTGATAACGGGAGAGGGGGAAGAGACCCAGTACTTC.

In its sample, this clonotype was seen many times. The chain carries TRBV28 and TRBJ1-1; 11 bases match TRBD1. With 6 bases clipped from V and 3 bases from J, the junction kept 6 bases outside the gene matches. This CDR3 comprises 15 residues. Germline CDR1 MDHEN, CDR2 SYDVKM. The CDR3 is CASRGQGAGDTEAFF. CDR3 bases: TGTGCCAGCAGAGGACAGGGGGCAGGTGACACTGAAGCTTTCTTT.

This clonotype showed up many times. V usage is TRBV12-3 or TRBV12-4 and J usage is TRBJ1-5; 9 positions agree with TRBD1. The CDR3 is made up of 17 amino acids. Losses at the gene ends were 6 bases for V and 2 bases for J; bases not matched to a gene: 11. The CDR3 loop reads CASRLGGGQGGNQPQHF. The DNA of the CDR3 is TGTGCCAGCAGATTGGGAGGGGGACAGGGAGGCAATCAGCCCCAGCATTTT.

The rearrangement links TRBV6-2 or TRBV6-3 to TRBJ2-5; 7 bases match TRBD2. Germline assignment: CDR1 MNHEY and CDR2 SVGEGT. V lost 7 bases, J lost 4 bases, and 12 bases stayed unmatched. The CDR3 extends over 15 amino acids. CDR3 coding DNA: TGTGCCAGCACTGTCTACGGGAGGAGGGGAGAGACCCAGTACTTC. It encodes CASTVYGRRGETQYF.

This clonotype was seen many times. The chain joins TRBV11-2 to TRBJ2-7; D unresolved. This CDR3 region has 14 residues. The V gene lost 0 bases and the J gene lost 1 base, with 7 bases spanning the gap. Germline-derived CDR1 and CDR2 are SGHAT and FQNNGV. The chain's CDR3 is CASSLESPSYEQYF. In DNA form, the CDR3 reads TGTGCCAGCAGCTTAGAGTCACCTTCCTACGAGCAGTACTTC.

At least ten counts were recorded for this clonotype. This sequence joins TRBV20-1 and TRBJ2-7; the match to TRBD2 covers 7 bases. The V gene's germline CDR1 is DFQATT and CDR2 SNEGSKA (reference sequence). Germline trimming cut 5 bases from V and 4 bases from J; bases unmatched to any gene: 11. The CDR3 has 14 residues. CDR3 bases: TGCAGTGCTTATCCCTCCCCGGGAGGATACGAGCAGTACTTC. Protein: CSAYPSPGGYEQYF.

This clonotype was seen repeatedly, ten times or more. This chain's CDR3 is CASSSTGTSGITVRGEQYF. The CDR3 coding sequence is TGTGCCAGCAGTTCCACTGGGACTAGCGGGATAACAGTACGGGGCGAGCAGTACTTC. The J gene is TRBJ2-7, the V gene TRBV7-9, with TRBD2 identical over 13 bases. Germline V gene sequence: CDR1 SEHNR, CDR2 FQNEAQ (reference sequence). V lost 6 bases and J lost 6; bases outside the gene matches: 20. CDR3 length: 19 residues.

In this sample, this clonotype turned up many times. V is TRBV27 and J is TRBJ2-4; TRBD2 matches at 10 bases. The CDR3 extends over 17 amino acids. Germline CDR1 and CDR2: MNHEY and SMNVEV (reference sequence). V shed 6 bases and J 2 bases; nucleotides not matched to a gene: 10. The CDR3 bases are TGTGCCAGCAGGCGGACTAGCGGCGCCAATTCCAAAAACATTCAGTACTTC. Translation gives CASRRTSGANSKNIQYF.

The chain has TRBV4-1 and TRBJ2-7; maybe TRBD2 (6 bases). CDR1 is MGHRA, CDR2 YSYEKL, per germline. The V end lost 1 base, the J end lost 10 bases, and 14 bases lay between the germline ends. CDR3 size: 13 residues. The chain's CDR3 is CASSQVPGDAQYF. The CDR3 region has the DNA TGCGCCAGCAGCCAAGTCCCGGGGGATGCCCAGTACTTC.

As to this clonotype: It may be a read error: a sequence one base away is much more abundant. V gene TRBV29-1 combines with J gene TRBJ2-7; D call uncertain. The CDR3 is 14 amino acids. The germline CDR1 and CDR2 sequences are SQVTM and ANQGSEA. In DNA, the CDR3 is TGCAGCGTTGAAGTTTGGCAGGAAACCTACGAGCAGCACTTC. It specifies CSVEVWQETYEQHF.

Ten or more counts support this clonotype. In nucleotides, the CDR3 is TGTGCCTGGAGTGAGGAGAAGCGCGAGACCCAGTACTTC. This encodes CAWSEEKRETQYF. The chain uses TRBV30 and TRBJ2-5; D is ambiguous. There are 13 residues in the CDR3. Trimming removed 1 base at V and 5 bases at J, with 11 bases between. Germline assignment: CDR1 GTSNPN and CDR2 SVGIG (reference sequence). The variable domain in full, with the rest retrieved from reference TRBV30 and TRBJ2-5, is SQTIHQWPATLVQPVGSPLSLECTVEGTSNPNLYWYRQAAGRGLQLLFYSVGIGQISSEVPQNLSASRPQDRQFILSSKKLLLSDSGFYLCAWSEEKRETQYFGPGTRLLVL.

V is TRBV5-1 and J is TRBJ2-7; TRBD1 agrees at 8 bases. Germline V gene lookup returns CDR1 SGHRS and CDR2 YFSETQ. V shed 4 bases and J 6 bases; nucleotides not matched to a gene: 3. The CDR3 runs to 12 residues. The CDR3 reads CASSTQGAEQYF. The CDR3 coding sequence is TGCGCCAGCAGCACGCAGGGGGCCGAGCAGTACTTC. Variable domain in full (rest from reference TRBV5-1 and TRBJ2-7): KAGVTQTPRYLIKTRGQQVTLSCSPISGHRSVSWYQQTPGQGLQFLFEYFSETQRNKGNFPGRFSGRQFSNSRSEMNVSTLELGDSALYLCASSTQGAEQYFGPGTRLTVT.

This clonotype showed up just a few times. The V and J genes are TRBV24-1 and TRBJ1-5; a weak D match, TRBD1 (5 bases). The CDR3 is 18 residues long. V was pared by 4 bases and J by 3 bases, with 21 bases between. Germline V gene sequence: CDR1 KGHDR, CDR2 SFDVKD. The CDR3 nucleotides are TGTGCCACCAGTGACCTGGGGGGGTTATTGGTCGACAATCAGCCCCAGCATTTT. Encoded protein: CATSDLGGLLVDNQPQHF.